The clone carrying this T cell receptor (beta chain) was detected only a few times. Antigen specificity is unknown. The source material, RNA transcripts, was used to amplify TCR beta CDR3 regions. First-round RT-PCR of the TCR CDR3 relied on the HTBI primer set. TCRdb independently ran MiXCR on the multiplex PCR reads; one entry per CDR3 protein. Of fewer than 750,000 distinct CDR3 sequences in the sample, 46% are singletons; the top ten hold roughly 8.2%. Graves' hyperthyroidism is called stable when ophthalmopathy does not progress within 18 months. The sample belongs to a study of T cells in Graves' hyperthyroidism and ophthalmopathy. Germline CDR1 and CDR2: LGHNT and FRNRAP. The CDR3 is 19 residues long. Trimming removed 0 bases from V and 1 base from J; junction bases left unmatched: 14. Study-level findings and limits: Most thyroid clonotypes with frequency above 0.001 were detected in blood.

The chain is built from TRBV12-5 and TRBJ2-7; the match to TRBD2 covers 8 bases. The material sequenced was peripheral blood or thyroid tissue (not recorded which). The receptor was isolated from a young woman with Graves' hyperthyroidism. Here the CDR3 reads CASGLVIRLAGSHSYEQYF. CDR3 nucleotide sequence: TGTGCTAGTGGTTTGGTAATTCGGCTAGCGGGTAGTCATTCCTACGAGCAGTACTTC.